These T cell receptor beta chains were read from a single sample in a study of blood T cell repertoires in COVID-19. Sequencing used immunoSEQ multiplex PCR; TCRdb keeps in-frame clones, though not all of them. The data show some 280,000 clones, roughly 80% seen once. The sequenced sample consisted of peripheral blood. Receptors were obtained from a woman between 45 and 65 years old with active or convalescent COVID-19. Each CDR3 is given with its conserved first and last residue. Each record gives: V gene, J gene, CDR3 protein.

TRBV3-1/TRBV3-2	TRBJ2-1	CASSQDAVGAGYNEQFF
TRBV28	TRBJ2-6	CASSSPTGANVLTF
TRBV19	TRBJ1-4	CASSLGTNNEKLFF
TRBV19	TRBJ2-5	CASSPRTTVAQETQYF
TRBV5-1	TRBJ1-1	CASSLSGNMNTEAFF
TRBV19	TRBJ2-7	CASGTGGYEQYF
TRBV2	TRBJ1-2	CASSGGQNYGYTF
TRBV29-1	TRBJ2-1	CSVPPPGGGFYNEQFF
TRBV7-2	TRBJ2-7	CASSSTSGRSYEQYF
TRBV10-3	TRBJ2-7	CAISEGGSSSYEQYF
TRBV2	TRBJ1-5	CASVRDRSNQPQHF